A single TCR beta chain is shown here with its context. Trimming left V 7 bases short and J 6 bases short, with 8 bases between. The CDR3 loop spans 11 amino acids. From germline, CDR1 is MNHEY and CDR2 SVGAGI. The sample originates from a study of blood T cells in healthy people across ages. Combining a sample-barcoded 5' primer with a J-beta primer mix, a second PCR ran for 7 to 11 cycles. TCRdb reprocessed the 5' RACE reads via MiXCR and lists one record per CDR3 protein. The sample consists of fewer than 650,000 distinct CDR3 sequences, about 27% of them appearing once. Another study also made use of these data, one on T cells of mothers and their children.

The chain recombines TRBV6-5 with TRBJ2-3; D is unclear. What was sequenced was blood. This TCR was sampled from a boy aged 2 to 10 in good health. The DNA for the CDR3 is TGTGCCAGCACCTCAAGGGATACGCAGTATTTT. Protein sequence: CASTSRDTQYF.